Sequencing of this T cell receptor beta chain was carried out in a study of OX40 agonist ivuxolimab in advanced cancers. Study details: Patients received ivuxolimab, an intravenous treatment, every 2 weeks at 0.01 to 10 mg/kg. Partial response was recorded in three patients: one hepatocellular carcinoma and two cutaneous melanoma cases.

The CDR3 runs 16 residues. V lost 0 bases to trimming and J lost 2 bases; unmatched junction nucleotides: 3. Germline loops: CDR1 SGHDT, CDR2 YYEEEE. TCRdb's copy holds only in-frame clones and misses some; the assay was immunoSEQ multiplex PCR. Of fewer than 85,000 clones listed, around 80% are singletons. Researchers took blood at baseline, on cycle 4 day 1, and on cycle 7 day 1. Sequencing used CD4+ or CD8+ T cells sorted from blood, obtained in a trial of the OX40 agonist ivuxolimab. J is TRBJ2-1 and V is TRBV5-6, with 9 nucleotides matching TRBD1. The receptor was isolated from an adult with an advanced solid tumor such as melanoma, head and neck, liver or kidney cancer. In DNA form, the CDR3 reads TGTGCCAGCAGCTTGGTCGGGACAGGGACCTACAATGAGCAGTTCTTC. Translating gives CASSLVGTGTYNEQFF.